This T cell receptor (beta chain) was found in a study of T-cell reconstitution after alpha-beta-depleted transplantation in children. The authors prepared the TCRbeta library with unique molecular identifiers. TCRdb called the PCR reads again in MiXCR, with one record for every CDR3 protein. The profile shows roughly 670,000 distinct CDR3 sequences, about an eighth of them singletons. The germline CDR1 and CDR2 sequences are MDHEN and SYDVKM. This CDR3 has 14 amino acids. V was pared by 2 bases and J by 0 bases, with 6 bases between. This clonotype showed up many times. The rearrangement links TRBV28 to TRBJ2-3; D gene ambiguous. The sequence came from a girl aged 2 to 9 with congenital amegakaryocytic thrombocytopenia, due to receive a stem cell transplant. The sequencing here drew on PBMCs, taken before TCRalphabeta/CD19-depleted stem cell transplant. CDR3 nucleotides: TGTGCCAGCAGTTTACTGTCTAGCACAGATACGCAGTATTTT. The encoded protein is CASSLLSSTDTQYF.